This record concerns one T cell receptor beta chain sequence. As handled by the study authors: Reference gene primer amplification gave nucleated cell count estimates. Method: immunoSEQ multiplex PCR; TCRdb's copy keeps in-frame clones and lacks some. Clone size and V and J calls were adopted from that table, with D and trimming inferred from the DNA. Of 150,000 to 200,000 clones listed, about four fifths are singletons. These data belong to a study of blood T cell repertoires in COVID-19. Study at large: Sites across the United States, Italy and Spain contributed samples from acute and convalescent COVID-19. Nucleic acid was either cDNA or gDNA, and it came from T cells, B-cell-depleted T cells, or PBMCs.

Trimming cost V 8 bases and J 3 bases; bases outside gene matches: 10. Germline values: CDR1 SGHTA, CDR2 FQGTGA. The CDR3 runs 15 residues. The origin of this receptor is a human donor with acute or convalescent COVID-19. The donor label of this sample is uncertain. The chain uses TRBV7-3 and TRBJ2-1, with 7 bases fitting TRBD2. Sequences were obtained from peripheral blood. The CDR3 loop is CASSLGLAVYNEQFF. CDR3 DNA: TGTGCCAGCTCCCTGGGGCTAGCGGTCTACAATGAGCAGTTCTTC. The full variable domain, in which reference TRBV7-3 and TRBJ2-1 provide the parts outside the CDR3, is GAGVSQTPSNKVTEKGKYVELRCDPISGHTALYWYRQSLGQGPEFLIYFQGTGAADDSGLPNDRFFAVRPEGSVSTLKIQRTERGDSAVYLCASSLGLAVYNEQFFGPGTRLTVL.